This T cell receptor beta chain is drawn from a study of blood T cells in healthy people across ages. Each sample yielded at least 5.5 micrograms of PBMC total RNA. The germline gives CDR1 MNHEY, CDR2 SVGEGT. This CDR3 region has 10 residues. A J-beta primer mix and a sample-barcoded 5' primer were used in a second PCR of roughly 6 to 11 cycles. A template-switch adaptor that had 12 random nucleotides put a tag on each cDNA molecule. TCRdb analysed the 5' RACE reads with MiXCR anew, one entry per CDR3 protein. Of 800,000 or so distinct CDR3 sequences in the sample, around 62% were seen once. Sequenced input: blood. This TCR came from a man aged 25-40 years in good health. The genes are TRBV6-2 or TRBV6-3 and TRBJ2-7; D gene ambiguous. The CDR3 coding sequence is TGTTCAACGGGCTCCTACGAGCAGTACTTC. Protein: CSTGSYEQYF.